The rows below give T cell receptor beta chains drawn from one sample of a study of regulatory T cells in long-lasting Graves disease. TCRdb ran MiXCR on the multiplex PCR reads and lists one entry per CDR3 protein. Found here are around 510,000 distinct CDR3 sequences, around 20% of them singletons; the top ten hold over 7.5%. The sequences come from peripheral blood mononuclear cells (PBMCs), collected when the disease was refractory, from a patient treated with antithyroid drugs. The receptors were gathered from a female donor with Graves disease. Both conserved end residues are part of each CDR3. The order of the fields is J gene, V gene, clone size, D gene, CDR3 DNA, CDR3 protein. D genes are given only for firm matches. Expanded clones are given a class, and other clones once, few, many or no size at all.

TRBJ2-7 | TRBV7-2 | . | . | TGTGCCAGCAGCTTAGGGGGAGAAGAGTCGTACGAGCAGTACTTC | CASSLGGEESYEQYF
TRBJ2-7 | TRBV7-9 | few | . | TGTGCCAGCAGCCCCAGGGTAGGGGCGATGATCTCCTACGAGCAGTACTTC | CASSPRVGAMISYEQYF
TRBJ2-2 | TRBV20-1 | many | TRBD1 | TGCAGTGGGACAGGGGGCTTATTAGAGGACACCGGGGAGCTGTTTTTT | CSGTGGLLEDTGELFF
TRBJ2-7 | TRBV7-9 | . | . | TGTGCCAGCAGCCCCGATTGGGAGGTCCACGAGCAGTACTTC | CASSPDWEVHEQYF
TRBJ2-7 | TRBV12-3/TRBV12-4 | many | TRBD1 | TGTGCCAGCACCCTGGACAGGGCCTCCTACGAGCAGTACTTC | CASTLDRASYEQYF
TRBJ1-1 | TRBV7-6 | . | . | TGTGCCAGCAGCTTAGAGGTCGGGGACTTTCTCACTGAAGCTTTCTTT | CASSLEVGDFLTEAFF
TRBJ2-7 | TRBV7-3 | few | . | TGTGCCAGCAGCTTAACGGCCAACTCCTACGAGCAGTACTTC | CASSLTANSYEQYF
TRBJ2-5 | TRBV30 | many | TRBD2 | TGTGCCTGGAGTGTAAAAACTAGCGGGACCTACGTTCGGGAGACCCAGTACTTC | CAWSVKTSGTYVRETQYF
TRBJ1-2 | TRBV5-6 | . | . | TGTGCCAGCAGCGCGGATTTTTTAGGTGGCTACACCTTC | CASSADFLGGYTF
TRBJ1-1 | TRBV6-2/TRBV6-3 | many | TRBD1 | TGTGCCAGCAGTTCCTCCGGGACAGGGGGCACTGAAGCTTTCTTT | CASSSSGTGGTEAFF
TRBJ1-2 | TRBV6-1 | many | . | TGTGCCAGCACCATACAGCCTAGGGATGGCTACACCTTC | CASTIQPRDGYTF
TRBJ2-2 | TRBV7-2 | many | . | TGTGCCAGCAGCTTACTGCGGGGATGGACCGGGGAGCTGTTTTTT | CASSLLRGWTGELFF
TRBJ1-5 | TRBV28 | many | . | TGTGCCAGCAGTTTATTGGACAATCAGCCCCAGCATTTT | CASSLLDNQPQHF
TRBJ2-7 | TRBV6-2/TRBV6-3 | few | TRBD1 | TGTGCCAGCATTTACAGGACAGGGGGTTCCTACGAGCAGTACTTC | CASIYRTGGSYEQYF
TRBJ1-1 | TRBV4-1 | . | . | TGCGCCAGCAGCCAAATGACGGTGAACACTGAAGCTTTCTTT | CASSQMTVNTEAFF
TRBJ1-3 | TRBV4-1 | . | . | TGCGCCAGCACCGTGGTATCTGGAAACACCATATATTTT | CASTVVSGNTIYF
TRBJ2-7 | TRBV27 | few | . | TGTGCCAGCACGCCAGACAACTCCTACGAGCAGTACTTC | CASTPDNSYEQYF
TRBJ2-7 | TRBV7-9 | . | . | TGTGCCAGCAGCTTAGTTGGTACCGCATCCTCCTACGAGCAGTACTTC | CASSLVGTASSYEQYF
TRBJ2-7 | TRBV9 | . | . | TGTGCCAGCAGCGTAGACGACTCTGGCGAGCAGTACTTC | CASSVDDSGEQYF
TRBJ1-1 | TRBV6-1 | . | . | TGTGCCAGCAGCCAACCGGGACTGACGAACACTGAAGCTTTCTTT | CASSQPGLTNTEAFF
TRBJ1-5 | TRBV6-1 | many | . | TGTGCCAGCAGTGCCCTTGGGAGACAGCCCCAGCATTTT | CASSALGRQPQHF
TRBJ2-7 | TRBV20-1 | . | TRBD1 | TGCAGTGCACAACAACCGGGACAGATTAAATACGAGCAGTACTTC | CSAQQPGQIKYEQYF
TRBJ1-6 | TRBV6-1 | many | TRBD1 | TGTGCCAGCAGCCGCTATACAGGGGCCGCGACCAATTCACCCCTCCACTTT | CASSRYTGAATNSPLHF
TRBJ2-7 | TRBV6-1 | . | . | TGTGCCAGCAGTAATGGACAGAGCTCCTACGAGCAGTACTTC | CASSNGQSSYEQYF
TRBJ2-6 | TRBV12-3/TRBV12-4 | few | . | TGTGCCAGCAGTCCGGAAGGGGGAGGGGCCAACGTCCTGACTTTC | CASSPEGGGANVLTF
TRBJ2-6 | TRBV6-5 | . | . | TGTGCCAGCAGTTACAACAGGCCTGGGGCCAACGTCCTGACTTTC | CASSYNRPGANVLTF
TRBJ2-2 | TRBV12-3/TRBV12-4 | . | . | TGTGCCAGCAGCCATAACTCCGGGGAGCTGTTTTTT | CASSHNSGELFF
TRBJ1-2 | TRBV7-9 | many | . | TGTGCCAGCAGCTTAGAGGACAGCTACTATGGCTACACCTTC | CASSLEDSYYGYTF